This is a list of T cell receptor beta chains from one sample in a study of blood T cell repertoires in COVID-19. The method was immunoSEQ multiplex PCR; TCRdb's version includes in-frame clones alone and lacks a portion of them. This table has 40,000 to 50,000 clones, 70% to 90% appearing once. Sequenced: peripheral blood. The receptors were gathered from a human donor in a cohort sampled during active COVID-19. The donor label of this sample is uncertain. CDR3s include the opening cysteine and the closing phenylalanine or tryptophan. D genes are given only for firm matches.

V	J	D	CDR3
TRBV5-6	TRBJ2-3	TRBD2	CASSLGPSGGARTQYF
TRBV6-5	TRBJ2-2	TRBD1	CASRAGTGKTGELFF
TRBV5-4	TRBJ1-4	TRBD1	CASSLQGGVEKLFF
TRBV6-2/TRBV6-3	TRBJ1-4	TRBD1	CASSLGTAATNEKLFF
TRBV19	TRBJ1-1	TRBD1	CASSTPPGQGNTEAFF
TRBV19	TRBJ1-5	TRBD1	CASSAAPGQGVGNQPQHF
TRBV18	TRBJ2-5	TRBD1	CASSLIGTGAQETQYF
TRBV5-1	TRBJ1-6	NA	CASSLGAKRDYSPLHF
TRBV9	TRBJ1-2	TRBD1	CASNDLGTDYGYTF
TRBV9	TRBJ2-7	NA	CASSVEQMTYEQYF
TRBV3-1/TRBV3-2	TRBJ1-2	NA	CASSQDEGRGEYTF
TRBV19	TRBJ1-5	NA	CASSGEGGQPQHF
TRBV27	TRBJ2-2	TRBD2	CASSFRTRGGARGGELFF
TRBV5-1	TRBJ2-5	NA	CASSRGDTNAQETQYF
TRBV27	TRBJ1-1	NA	CASSFRVNTEAFF
TRBV24-1	TRBJ1-5	NA	CATSDSLQIQPQHF
TRBV9	TRBJ2-2	TRBD1	CASSVFGTGNTGELFF
TRBV9	TRBJ1-6	NA	CASSDRNTLHF
TRBV5-1	TRBJ1-2	NA	CASSLALVSANYGYTF
TRBV5-4	TRBJ2-3	TRBD1	CASSSTGGKGTDTQYF
TRBV27	TRBJ1-1	NA	CASNPGGLNTEAFF
TRBV10-3	TRBJ1-1	NA	CAISESGVNTEAFF
TRBV6-5	TRBJ1-2	TRBD1	CASRRTGEGYTF
TRBV10-3	TRBJ1-3	NA	CAIQGSGNTIYF
TRBV6-1	TRBJ1-1	NA	CASSDRGMNTEAFF
TRBV6-2/TRBV6-3	TRBJ2-3	TRBD1	CASSYSGQGASTDTQYF
TRBV5-1	TRBJ2-5	TRBD2	CASSLAPGGQETQYF
TRBV7-9	TRBJ2-2	NA	CAQTAGLNTGELFF
TRBV19	TRBJ1-3	TRBD1	CASKDRDGNTIYF
TRBV9	TRBJ1-3	TRBD1	CASSVGQGASGNTIYF
TRBV5-1	TRBJ1-3	NA	CASSLMGIRTAGNTIYF
TRBV27	TRBJ1-1	NA	CASSPILSSAGTEAFF
TRBV19	TRBJ1-6	TRBD1	CASRAGDRGPNSPLHF
TRBV5-1	TRBJ1-6	NA	CASSQSRQGFSPLHF
TRBV5-6	TRBJ1-5	NA	CASSLEGRATSNQPQHF
TRBV19	TRBJ1-2	TRBD1	CASSNGQASYGYTF
TRBV23-1	TRBJ1-5	NA	CASSQSGGGENQPQHF
TRBV4-1	TRBJ2-2	NA	CASSDRSTNTGELFF
TRBV6-6	TRBJ2-7	NA	CASSRGTRQLTYSYEQYF
TRBV19	TRBJ2-3	NA	CASSTTARLYTDTQYF
TRBV11-2	TRBJ2-7	TRBD1	CASLGQGVYEQYF
TRBV19	TRBJ2-7	TRBD1	CASRGLTGQSNEQYF
TRBV6-5	TRBJ2-3	NA	CASSRRGTSTDTQYF
TRBV4-3	TRBJ1-4	NA	CASSRTTGEKLFF
TRBV4-1	TRBJ2-7	TRBD1	CASSQSGQGTYEQYF
TRBV7-9	TRBJ2-1	TRBD1	CASSFAGTGSEQFF
TRBV6-2/TRBV6-3	TRBJ2-7	NA	CASSNPTLLLAYEQYF
TRBV19	TRBJ1-1	NA	CASSMWGDTEAFF
TRBV4-3	TRBJ2-7	NA	CASSQEGSGTYEQYF
TRBV6-5	TRBJ1-5	NA	CASRATWRGDQPQHF
TRBV2	TRBJ2-4	NA	CASTAALAKNIQYF
TRBV7-2	TRBJ1-4	TRBD1	CASSRDSRGEKLFF
TRBV9	TRBJ2-1	TRBD1	CASSVDVTGSGEQFF
TRBV29-1	TRBJ1-3	NA	CSVLGTSGNTIYF
TRBV2	TRBJ2-2	TRBD2	CASRRLAGGELFF
TRBV12-5	TRBJ1-1	NA	CASAPPMNTEAFF
TRBV28	TRBJ2-7	TRBD1	CASSLGTASYEQYF
TRBV5-5	TRBJ2-1	TRBD2	CASSPTSGGVEQFF
TRBV2	TRBJ2-7	TRBD1	CASSEAGTGVSYEQYF
TRBV29-1	TRBJ2-5	NA	CSVEVQQETQYF